A selection of T cell receptor beta chains follows, all from one sample in a study of T cell responses to AZD1222 COVID-19 vaccine. Data came from immunoSEQ multiplex PCR; TCRdb stores just in-frame clones and leaves some out. The repertoire consists of 95,000 to 150,000 clones, with 75% to 90% occurring once and the leading ten covering around 3.1%. The sequencing used peripheral blood, collected on day 0 of AZD1222 vaccination. The origin of the receptors is an adult in good health. Each CDR3 is given with its conserved first and last residue. A D gene is named only where the DNA matches it firmly. Not every row has a clone size; where given, it reads once, few, many or a size class.

>TRBJ1-2|TRBV6-5|NA|NA
TGTGCCAGCAGGACCCCCCTTGGCTACACCTTC
CASRTPLGYTF
>TRBJ2-1|TRBV2|TRBD2|NA
TGTGCCAGCAGAGCGACTAGCGGGGTAGGCAATGAGCAGTTCTTC
CASRATSGVGNEQFF
>TRBJ1-1|TRBV6-5|NA|NA
TGTGCCAGCAGTTTGTATTTCAGGGAGGGGAGCCCTGAAGCTTTCTTT
CASSLYFREGSPEAFF
>TRBJ2-1|TRBV28|TRBD2|NA
TGTGCCAGCAGTTCTAGCGGGGGGGGGTACAATGAGCAGTTCTTC
CASSSSGGGYNEQFF
>TRBJ1-2|TRBV5-4|NA|NA
TGTGCCAGCAGCCCGGACCGGAACTATGGCTACACCTTC
CASSPDRNYGYTF
>TRBJ1-2|TRBV4-3|TRBD1|NA
TGCGCCAGCAGCCCAGACAGGGTTAACTATGGCTACACCTTC
CASSPDRVNYGYTF
>TRBJ1-2|TRBV4-3|NA|NA
TGCGCCAGCAGCCAAGCCCCCTTTGTGCAGGGCGTCTATGGCTACACCTTC
CASSQAPFVQGVYGYTF
>TRBJ2-1|TRBV3-1/TRBV3-2|TRBD1|NA
TGTGCCAGCAGCCAAGAGCGGGGCAGGGGGCTGTTCTTC
CASSQERGRGLFF
>TRBJ2-3|TRBV29-1|NA|NA
TGCAGCGTTGTGGGCGGACGCACAGATACGCAGTATTTT
CSVVGGRTDTQYF
>TRBJ2-5|TRBV10-3|TRBD2|once
TGTGCCATCAGTGATGGCGAGCGGGGGTTAAAAGAGACCCAGTACTTC
CAISDGERGLKETQYF
>TRBJ1-1|TRBV30|TRBD1|once
TGTGCCTGGAGTAAGGGGAGGGGGCTGAACACTGAAGCTTTCTTT
CAWSKGRGLNTEAFF
>TRBJ2-5|TRBV28|NA|NA
TGTGCCAGCAGTTCTACAGAACAAGAGACCCAGTACTTC
CASSSTEQETQYF
>TRBJ1-5|TRBV12-3/TRBV12-4|NA|NA
TGTGCCAGCAGTTTGATAGGGAATCAGCCCCAGCATTTT
CASSLIGNQPQHF
>TRBJ1-4|TRBV2|NA|NA
TGTGCCAGCAGCACATCCGGCCGGGGAGCTAATGAAAAACTGTTTTTT
CASSTSGRGANEKLFF
>TRBJ2-6|TRBV4-1|TRBD2|once
TGCGCCAGCAGCGAGACTAGCGGGGGGCGGTTAGACGGGGCCAACGTCCTGACTTTC
CASSETSGGRLDGANVLTF
>TRBJ1-3|TRBV6-5|TRBD1|NA
TGTGCCAGCCGGGACAGGCCCTCTGGAAACACCATATATTTT
CASRDRPSGNTIYF
>TRBJ1-5|TRBV27|NA|NA
TGTGCCAGCAGCTGGATAACTCCTAAAGGTCAGCCCCAGCATTTT
CASSWITPKGQPQHF
>TRBJ1-2|TRBV19|TRBD1|NA
TGTGCCAGTAACCTCCCGGGACAGGGACTCCGGGGCTACACCTTC
CASNLPGQGLRGYTF
>TRBJ2-3|TRBV2|TRBD2|NA
TGTGCCAGCAGGGCACTAGCGGCTAGCACAGATACGCAGTATTTT
CASRALAASTDTQYF
>TRBJ1-3|TRBV6-5|NA|NA
TGTGCCAGCAGTTATCGGGGGACTGGAAACACCATATATTTT
CASSYRGTGNTIYF
>TRBJ2-3|TRBV7-9|NA|NA
TGTGCCAGCAGCTTATTGTCAGATACGCAGTATTTT
CASSLLSDTQYF
>TRBJ2-7|TRBV27|NA|NA
TGTGCCAGCAGTTTTTCCCCCTCGGCCGAGCAGTACTTC
CASSFSPSAEQYF
>TRBJ2-1|TRBV5-6|NA|few
TGTGCCAGCAGCTTGGGGGGGAGCTCCTACAATGAGCAGTTCTTC
CASSLGGSSYNEQFF
>TRBJ2-5|TRBV5-1|TRBD2|NA
TGCGCCAGCAGCTTCCCCGGGACTAGTCAGACCCAGTACTTC
CASSFPGTSQTQYF
>TRBJ1-4|TRBV18|TRBD1|NA
TGTGCCAGCTCTCTCCAGGGACAGCAAAATGAAAAACTGTTTTTT
CASSLQGQQNEKLFF
>TRBJ1-2|TRBV18|NA|NA
TGTGCCAGCTCAAGCCCACAGGAGTACTATGGCTACACCTTC
CASSSPQEYYGYTF
>TRBJ1-2|TRBV7-9|NA|NA
TGTGCCAGCAGCCCGACCGGACCCGAGGGAGGCTACACCTTC
CASSPTGPEGGYTF
>TRBJ1-3|TRBV7-2|NA|NA
TGTGCCAGCCATCGGTCGGGGATCGGAAACACCATATATTTT
CASHRSGIGNTIYF
>TRBJ2-5|TRBV9|TRBD2|once
TGTGCCAGCAGCCCCACTGGGAGGGATAGGGAGACCCAGTACTTC
CASSPTGRDRETQYF
>TRBJ1-1|TRBV6-2/TRBV6-3|NA|NA
TGTGCCAGCAGTTACCTACCGGGGGGGACTGAAGCTTTCTTT
CASSYLPGGTEAFF
>TRBJ2-3|TRBV5-1|TRBD2|NA
TGCGCCAGCAGGACTAGCGCAGGCACAGATACGCAGTATTTT
CASRTSAGTDTQYF
>TRBJ2-1|TRBV6-6|NA|NA
TGTGCCAGCTCCCCCTACAATGAGCAGTTCTTC
CASSPYNEQFF
>TRBJ2-5|TRBV9|NA|NA
TGTGCCAGCAGCGTAGGTTTAGAGGACAGCTTCCAAGAGACCCAGTACTTC
CASSVGLEDSFQETQYF
>TRBJ1-6|TRBV18|TRBD1|NA
TGTGCCAGCTCACAGACAGGGGACAATTCACCCCTCCACTTT
CASSQTGDNSPLHF
>TRBJ1-2|TRBV19|NA|NA
TGTGCCAGTAGTATACGGGATCCCTATGGCTACACCTTC
CASSIRDPYGYTF
>TRBJ2-1|TRBV2|NA|NA
TGTGCCAGCAAAACTTCCGCTCATGAGCAGTTCTTC
CASKTSAHEQFF
>TRBJ1-1|TRBV9|NA|NA
TGTGCCAGCAGCCTTGGGGGGGGCGCAGGAACTGAAGCTTTCTTT
CASSLGGGAGTEAFF
>TRBJ2-7|TRBV28|NA|NA
TGTGCCAGCAGGGCCCAACAGGCGGGGTCTTTACACGAGCAGTACTTC
CASRAQQAGSLHEQYF
>TRBJ1-5|TRBV6-5|NA|NA
TGTGCCAGCAGTCTCCACAGGGACCAGCCCCAGCATTTT
CASSLHRDQPQHF
>TRBJ2-6|TRBV27|NA|medium-sized
TGTGCCAGCCTTATCTACGCAGGGGCCCCAGGGGCCAACGTCCTGACTTTC
CASLIYAGAPGANVLTF